This TCR beta chain was recorded in a study of T-cell reconstitution after alpha-beta-depleted transplantation in children (dated by TCRdb to 2015 to 2016). For context, the study as a whole: The study quantitatively tracked T-cell immune reconstitution after TCRalphabeta/CD19-depleted allogeneic hematopoietic cell transplantation in children using TCR repertoire profiling.

As regards this clonotype: No cognate antigen has been identified for it. Base qualities are not at hand, and no much larger clone is one base apart.

The germline V gene provides CDR1 MNHEY and CDR2 SVGEGT. Taken from cysteine to valine, the CDR3 has 16 residues. Only the CDR3 DNA stays, 48 bases, in frame from base 1. The germline V end is reduced by 6 bases and the J end by 3 bases; junction bases left unmatched: 10. The protocol used for the library was PCR. TCRdb records Illumina HiSeq 2500 as the sequencer. TCR libraries were prepared with molecular barcoding, using unique molecular identifiers to normalize TCRbeta repertoire quantification. The raw public data were reprocessed by TCRdb itself: fastp quality trimming at Q25, MiXCR clonotype calling, in-frame beta chains only. One record per CDR3 amino acid sequence lists the most common genes and DNA. This sample is represented by about 500,000 distinct CDR3 sequences; over 25% of them were singletons. 2% to 3% of the sample is in the top ten clones.

Here the sequenced sample was PBMCs from the stem cell graft donor, taken from the stem cell graft. This clonotype was obtained from a human donor who donated a stem cell graft to a child with aplastic anemia. The V gene is TRBV6-2 or TRBV6-3 and the J gene is TRBJ2-7; 11 junctional bases match TRBD2. The base sequence is TGTGCCAGCAGCCTGACAACTAGCGGGAGCCTCTACGAGCAGTACGTC. This sequence encodes CASSLTTSGSLYEQYV.